This record looks at one TCR beta chain sequence and its context. Its antigen is currently not known. No base quality values were provided; no much bigger clone lies one nucleotide off. These data originate in a study of cytomegalovirus exposure and HLA in healthy donors (TCRdb year 2017). A note on the overall study: According to an earlier analysis of 587 of the donors, roughly 180 million T cells yielded some 120 million unique TCR beta sequences and 276 Gb of sequence data. Using immunosequencing, the study profiled T cell repertoires from 640 or so subjects and related those repertoires to cytomegalovirus serostatus. Typing coverage varied by locus: roughly 629-630 donors for A, B, C, DRB1 and DQB1; roughly 510 for DQA1; approximately 570 for DPA1; some 470 for DPB1. An early release covering roughly 580 HLA-typed donors comprised 250 to 350 gigabases of sequencing data and roughly 86 million unique TCR sequences. Genome-wide SNP genotypes for about 55% of the 666 donors were used in a later genetic analysis, which treated that subset as a discovery cohort. The later analysis used no new phenotypic data to find candidate immune exposures, relying instead on TCR beta sequences and their occurrence across donors. Class I and class II HLA loci were covered by the typing at four-digit resolution. An earlier analysis of 587 of the donors applied high-throughput TCR beta sequencing to assess whether each TCR beta V gene segment acted as functional or pseudogenic. The study aimed to test whether signatures of past pathogen exposure could be identified by cataloging public T cell receptors. A later analysis re-examined previously published TCR beta repertoires from around 670 donors and added high-resolution HLA genotyping to investigate patterns of TCR occurrence. Because of strong linkage in the cohort, five DR-DQ haplotypes were treated as single units for association and clustering. Donor age, sex, ethnicity and CMV serostatus were compiled alongside the repertoire data. Every discovery cohort repertoire had been produced on one sequencing platform. To predict cytomegalovirus infection status, the study brought together high-throughput TCR immunosequencing, statistical association of individual TCRs with disease status, and machine learning. In addition to the first cohort of 650 to 750 subjects, a separate validation cohort of about 120 different subjects was used. On average, roughly 240,000 unique TCR beta nucleotide sequences were sequenced per donor among 398 genotyped donors of the cohort, with roughly 18% of those sequences being non-productive. Of the 300 to 500 genotyped donors, approximately 80% were placed in the genetic ancestry cluster associated with self-reported Caucasian donors.

CDR1 and CDR2, looked up from the germline V gene, are SGHTA and FQGTGA. The CDR3 sequence holds 18 residues, the cysteine and phenylalanine included. Only the CDR3 DNA is retained, 54 bases long and in frame from the first base. V is pruned by 3 bases and J by 4 bases, leaving 13 bases of the junction without a gene match. The library was built by means of the immunoSEQ multiplex PCR assay. A mixture of 60 forward primers for TCR Vbeta segments and 13 reverse primers for TCR Jbeta segments was used in the multiplex PCR. A multiplex PCR assay on genomic DNA amplified the CDR3 region of rearranged TCR beta genes. Amplified TCR beta libraries were sequenced as 87-base-pair reads on the Illumina HiSeq System. The source study handled its data this way. A later analysis counted about 80 million unique TCR beta chains across the 500 to 850 repertoires, and some 12 million of these chains were shared by at least two donors. To remove PCR and sequencing errors, raw reads were error-corrected and collapsed into unique sequences using a nearest-neighbor algorithm that merged closely related sequences. V, D and J gene segments were assigned by aligning CDR3 sequences to IMGT reference sequences. For a sequence to be retained, a match of at least six nucleotides was required to both a V gene segment and a J gene segment. Rearrangements were called productive when the CDR3 lacked stop codons and stayed in frame with V and J; all others were non-productive. Following IMGT convention, CDR3 was defined as the stretch from the second conserved V-encoded cysteine up to the conserved J-encoded phenylalanine. Sequences without an unambiguous match to a single V gene segment were excluded from the earlier analysis of almost 600 of the donors. An earlier analysis of 500 to 600 of the donors classified V segments as functional when productive rearrangements were above 56.7% and as segregating when the standard deviation between donors was above 5%. A statistical classification framework was built for diagnosing cytomegalovirus status from the catalog of TCR beta chain sequences. A later analysis assigned V and J genes by comparing TCR nucleotide sequences with IMGT/GENE-DB human TR gene sequences. The TCRdist pipeline was used in a later analysis to assign CDR3 sequences and most-parsimonious VDJ recombination scenarios. A later analysis defined each TCR beta chain by its CDR3 amino acid sequence plus V-gene family, and excluded reads lacking a unique V-gene family. As a way to deal with suspected cross-contamination and a sequencing artifact, a later analysis dropped approximately 590 nucleotide sequences that were highly shared and had low generation probability. In a later analysis, a clonal expansion index was calculated for each public chain from normalized within-repertoire ranks of inferred template counts. Generation probabilities in a later analysis came from a VDJ recombination model fitted to out-of-frame rearrangements, and those results were checked against IGoR. A later analysis scored TCR-TCR, TCR-HLA and TCR-CMV co-occurrence with hypergeometric tests, applying a repertoire-size bias correction to TCR pairs. In a later analysis, false discovery rates were estimated by permuting HLA or CMV assignments 20 times. In a later analysis, co-occurring TCRs were grouped using DBSCAN, with TCRdist sequence similarity added in when clustering inside HLA-allele-positive subsets. Repertoires with fewer than 30,000 or more than 120,000 public chains, plus five repertoires with anomalous nucleotide sharing, were excluded from co-occurrence clustering. Here the immuneACCESS table is served through TCRdb, limited to in-frame sequences with V and J called. Missing clones are a known gap in these copies; in checked studies unresolved V genes cover under half, and the rest lacks a known reason. V and J calls and clone size are as listed in that table; D and trimming were resolved from the DNA. Across this sample there are some 100,000 clones, with roughly 82% seen only once. The ten largest account for 1.2% of the sample.

The cohort was made up of roughly 670 healthy bone marrow donors. At the time of sampling, every cohort member was nominally healthy, though immune exposures that went unrecorded were likely present. The donor tested CMV seronegative and was one of the 352 seronegative cohort members. Every donor gave a peripheral blood sample, and the peripheral blood mononuclear cells from that sample were used for TCR beta sequencing. The Qiagen DNeasy Blood Extraction Kit was used to extract genomic DNA from the blood cell samples. General conclusions and limits of the study: Most TCR sequences were observed very rarely across donors, whereas some public TCRs were present in many individuals. The authors suggested that the approach could potentially be generalized to other disease states and immunological phenotypes. A few of the identified cytomegalovirus-associated TCR beta chains were confirmed in vitro to be specific for cytomegalovirus antigens. In an earlier analysis of about 600 of the donors, most TCR beta V segments appeared in productive rearrangements about 87% or about 30% of the time, broadly matching IMGT annotations. In a later analysis, HLA-associated TCR beta chains were found to be more clonally expanded and to have lower generation probabilities than equally common non-associated chains. In the study, around 150 TCR beta chains were listed as associated with cytomegalovirus. In a later genetic analysis, fewer N-insertions in productive TCRs were reported among donors in an Asian-associated ancestry cluster than the approximately 670-donor mean. Some IMGT-functional V segments, including TRBV6-2 and TRBV6-3, could not be told apart with the 87-base-pair reads, so those segments were excluded. The sequencing pipeline was judged likely to have produced a cluster of highly shared sequence variants as a technical artifact. The earlier analysis of some 540 of the donors excluded some 16 rarely observed V segments, including chromosome 9 orphons, because counts were too low. Because HLA typing was missing for some donors at each locus, association tests included only the typed subset. Only TCR beta chains were sequenced in this cohort, and the absence of alpha or paired-chain data limited detectable features. The classifier was reported to diagnose cytomegalovirus status with high specificity and sensitivity in both the original and validation cohorts. A further reported finding was that TCR beta sequences accurately predicted the HLA-A and HLA-B alleles for most subjects in the first cohort. V-gene and J-gene trimming of TCR beta chains was associated with a missense DCLRE1C variant in a later genetic analysis, and the association was replicated in an independent cohort. In a later analysis, most CMV-associated TCR beta chains were found to appear HLA-restricted, with HLA associations seemingly driven largely by CMV exposure. The only immune exposure information available for the cohort was CMV serostatus. At a false discovery rate of 0.05, a later analysis linked 15,000 to 20,000 TCR beta sequences to specific HLA alleles. Several of the top co-occurrence clusters appeared to be linked to parvovirus B19, influenza, CMV and Epstein-Barr virus, according to a later analysis. Strong co-occurrence of HLA alleles, especially DR and DQ, made assigning TCR associations to individual alleles difficult. A later analysis found that TCR association rates varied across HLA loci, with DRB1 alleles showing the most associated TCRs and HLA-C alleles the fewest. Linkage disequilibrium might explain the correlated functional status among segregating V segments, but an unknown experimental factor could not be ruled out. The presence/absence analyses assumed that sequencing depth was roughly uniform across donors, and that assumption may not be true.

The receptor chain draws on TRBV7-3 and TRBJ2-4, with 9 bases aligning to TRBD2. The sequenced sample was PBMCs. The receptor comes from a woman between 18 and 29 years old in good health and CMV-seronegative. Here is the DNA: TGTGCCAGCAGCTTTGGGACTAGCCGCGGGGGAGAAAAAAACATTCAGTACTTC. It translates as CASSFGTSRGGEKNIQYF.